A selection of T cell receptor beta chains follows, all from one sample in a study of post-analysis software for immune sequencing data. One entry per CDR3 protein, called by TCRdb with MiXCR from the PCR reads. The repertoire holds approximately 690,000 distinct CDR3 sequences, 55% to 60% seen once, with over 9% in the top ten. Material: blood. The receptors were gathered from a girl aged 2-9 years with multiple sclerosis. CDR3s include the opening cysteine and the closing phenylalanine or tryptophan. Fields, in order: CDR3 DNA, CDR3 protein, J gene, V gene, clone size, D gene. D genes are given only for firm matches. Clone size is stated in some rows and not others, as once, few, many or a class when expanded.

cdr3_nt: TGCAGCGTTGAGCTGCGCCAGGCTCGGGGCGAGCAGTACTTC
cdr3_aa: CSVELRQARGEQYF
j_call: TRBJ2-7
v_call: TRBV29-1
clone_size: -
d_call: -

cdr3_nt: TGTGCCAGCAGCCCCATAGGGGGGAATGAGCACTTCTTC
cdr3_aa: CASSPIGGNEHFF
j_call: TRBJ2-4
v_call: TRBV28
clone_size: -
d_call: -

cdr3_nt: TGTGCCAGCAGCCAGGGAGACAGGTCATTTCCATATGGCTACACCTTC
cdr3_aa: CASSQGDRSFPYGYTF
j_call: TRBJ1-2
v_call: TRBV4-2
clone_size: few
d_call: -

cdr3_nt: TGCAGCGTTGGGACACCCGGGCGGCAGTTCTTC
cdr3_aa: CSVGTPGRQFF
j_call: TRBJ2-1
v_call: TRBV29-1
clone_size: -
d_call: -

cdr3_nt: TGTGCCAGCAGCTTCCCTGGGGCCAACGTCCTGACTTTC
cdr3_aa: CASSFPGANVLTF
j_call: TRBJ2-6
v_call: TRBV7-9
clone_size: -
d_call: -

cdr3_nt: TGCGCCAGCAGCCCAGGACACTCTGCAACTAATGAAAAACTGTTTTTT
cdr3_aa: CASSPGHSATNEKLFF
j_call: TRBJ1-4
v_call: TRBV5-1
clone_size: few
d_call: -

cdr3_nt: TGTGCCAGCAGTTTATCGGACGAGGGGCGTCCTTCTGGGGCCAACGTCCTGACTTTC
cdr3_aa: CASSLSDEGRPSGANVLTF
j_call: TRBJ2-6
v_call: TRBV27
clone_size: -
d_call: -

cdr3_nt: TGTGCCAGCAGTTTGGGAGGGTTTGGGGCCAACGTCCTGACTTTC
cdr3_aa: CASSLGGFGANVLTF
j_call: TRBJ2-6
v_call: TRBV12-3/TRBV12-4
clone_size: -
d_call: TRBD2

cdr3_nt: TGCAGTGCTAGTTGGCCTAGCGGGATCGGAGATACGCAGTATTTT
cdr3_aa: CSASWPSGIGDTQYF
j_call: TRBJ2-3
v_call: TRBV20-1
clone_size: -
d_call: TRBD2

cdr3_nt: TGTGCCAGCAGCTTAACCCGGGAGAGCACAGATACGCAGTATTTT
cdr3_aa: CASSLTRESTDTQYF
j_call: TRBJ2-3
v_call: TRBV7-6
clone_size: -
d_call: -

cdr3_nt: TGTGCCAGCAGCCAAGGCAGGGAGGGAAAACTGTTTTTT
cdr3_aa: CASSQGREGKLFF
j_call: TRBJ1-4
v_call: TRBV3-1
clone_size: -
d_call: -

cdr3_nt: TGTGCCGGCAGCTCCGGACTAGCGGCGAAAGAGACACAGTACTTC
cdr3_aa: CAGSSGLAAKETQYF
j_call: TRBJ2-5
v_call: TRBV7-8
clone_size: -
d_call: TRBD2

cdr3_nt: TGTGCCAGCAGTCTCCCGGGACAGGGGGCAAGGACTAATGAAAAACTGTTTTTT
cdr3_aa: CASSLPGQGARTNEKLFF
j_call: TRBJ1-4
v_call: TRBV6-1
clone_size: -
d_call: TRBD1

cdr3_nt: TGTGCCAGCAGCTTGGCCGCGCAGGGGGTAGGACAGCCCCAGCATTTT
cdr3_aa: CASSLAAQGVGQPQHF
j_call: TRBJ1-5
v_call: TRBV5-5
clone_size: -
d_call: TRBD1

cdr3_nt: TGTGCCAGCAGGGGGGGGACTAGCGGGAGCTTTGAGCAGTTCTTC
cdr3_aa: CASRGGTSGSFEQFF
j_call: TRBJ2-1
v_call: TRBV2
clone_size: -
d_call: TRBD2

cdr3_nt: TGCAGTGCTAGAGATCCCGCAGCGGGGGGGCTTGAGCAGTTCTTC
cdr3_aa: CSARDPAAGGLEQFF
j_call: TRBJ2-1
v_call: TRBV20-1
clone_size: -
d_call: TRBD2

cdr3_nt: TGCAGCGTTGTTGGGGGGGCGAAGACCCAATACTTC
cdr3_aa: CSVVGGAKTQYF
j_call: TRBJ2-7
v_call: TRBV29-1
clone_size: -
d_call: -

cdr3_nt: TGTGCCAGCAGTTACTCTCTTAGCCCCCCTGCGAACTATGGCTACACCTTC
cdr3_aa: CASSYSLSPPANYGYTF
j_call: TRBJ1-2
v_call: TRBV6-5
clone_size: -
d_call: -

cdr3_nt: TGCAGTGCTTCTACAGGGGACAACGAGCAGTACTTC
cdr3_aa: CSASTGDNEQYF
j_call: TRBJ2-7
v_call: TRBV20-1
clone_size: -
d_call: TRBD1

cdr3_nt: TGTGCCAGCAGTCCTCGGACAGGGGCAGGCAAAAACATTCAGTACTTC
cdr3_aa: CASSPRTGAGKNIQYF
j_call: TRBJ2-4
v_call: TRBV12-3/TRBV12-4
clone_size: -
d_call: TRBD1

cdr3_nt: TGTGCCAGCAGTTACTCGAGCGGGGGGGCTCTTGGAAATGAGCAGTTCTTC
cdr3_aa: CASSYSSGGALGNEQFF
j_call: TRBJ2-1
v_call: TRBV6-5
clone_size: -
d_call: TRBD2

cdr3_nt: TGCAGTGCCCCCTTTCAGGCCAACGTCCTGACTTTC
cdr3_aa: CSAPFQANVLTF
j_call: TRBJ2-6
v_call: TRBV20-1
clone_size: -
d_call: -

cdr3_nt: TGTGCCAGCAGTCCCCGGGGGCCGGGGGAGCAGTACTTC
cdr3_aa: CASSPRGPGEQYF
j_call: TRBJ2-7
v_call: TRBV6-6
clone_size: -
d_call: -

cdr3_nt: TGTGCCAGCAGCTTGATGGGAGAACTAGCCAAAAACATTCAGTACTTC
cdr3_aa: CASSLMGELAKNIQYF
j_call: TRBJ2-4
v_call: TRBV5-6
clone_size: once
d_call: -

cdr3_nt: TGCGCCTCGTTCCCTGACAGCAACACTGAAGCTTTCTTT
cdr3_aa: CASFPDSNTEAFF
j_call: TRBJ1-1
v_call: TRBV5-1
clone_size: -
d_call: -

cdr3_nt: TGTGCCACCAGCAGAGATGTAGTGAACACTGAAGCTTTCTTT
cdr3_aa: CATSRDVVNTEAFF
j_call: TRBJ1-1
v_call: TRBV15
clone_size: once
d_call: -

cdr3_nt: TGCAGTGCTAGGAAGACAGGGGAATATGGCTACACCTTC
cdr3_aa: CSARKTGEYGYTF
j_call: TRBJ1-2
v_call: TRBV20-1
clone_size: -
d_call: TRBD1

cdr3_nt: TGCGCCAGCAGCGGACGGACCTCGAGTACAGATACGCAGTATTTT
cdr3_aa: CASSGRTSSTDTQYF
j_call: TRBJ2-3
v_call: TRBV5-1
clone_size: -
d_call: -

cdr3_nt: TGTGCCAGCAGCGGAGAAGACTCACTCTACGAGCAGTACTTC
cdr3_aa: CASSGEDSLYEQYF
j_call: TRBJ2-7
v_call: TRBV9
clone_size: once
d_call: -

cdr3_nt: TGTGCCAGCAGTTACGGGGGACACGTCGACAACTATGGCTACACCTTC
cdr3_aa: CASSYGGHVDNYGYTF
j_call: TRBJ1-2
v_call: TRBV6-5
clone_size: -
d_call: -

cdr3_nt: TGCGCCAGCAGCCCTTCGGGACTAGAGGGAACGCAGTATTTT
cdr3_aa: CASSPSGLEGTQYF
j_call: TRBJ2-3
v_call: TRBV4-1
clone_size: few
d_call: TRBD2

cdr3_nt: TGTGCCAGCAACGAGGGGGATGAGCAGTTCTTC
cdr3_aa: CASNEGDEQFF
j_call: TRBJ2-1
v_call: TRBV6-5
clone_size: -
d_call: -

cdr3_nt: TGCGCCAGCAGCTTGGGGGGGACAGGGGCCCTCACAGATACGCAGTATTTT
cdr3_aa: CASSLGGTGALTDTQYF
j_call: TRBJ2-3
v_call: TRBV5-1
clone_size: -
d_call: TRBD1

cdr3_nt: TGTGCCAGCAGTGACCCCAGAGGGGCCACTGAAGCTTTCTTT
cdr3_aa: CASSDPRGATEAFF
j_call: TRBJ1-1
v_call: TRBV2
clone_size: few
d_call: -

cdr3_nt: TGCAGCGTTGAGGGGGGTTACACCGGGGAGCTGTTTTTT
cdr3_aa: CSVEGGYTGELFF
j_call: TRBJ2-2
v_call: TRBV29-1
clone_size: -
d_call: -

cdr3_nt: TGCAGTGCTAACATACTCCAAGACAGCACCAAAAACATTCAGTACTTC
cdr3_aa: CSANILQDSTKNIQYF
j_call: TRBJ2-4
v_call: TRBV20-1
clone_size: -
d_call: -